These 20 T cell receptor beta chains were sequenced from one sample in a study of T cell changes during pregnancy in multiple sclerosis. TCRdb's table, derived via immunoSEQ multiplex PCR, lists solely in-frame clones and lacks some. The sample lists over 85,000 clones, about 91% seen once, with around 1.8% in the top ten. This material consisted of peripheral blood, taken in the first trimester of pregnancy. The receptors shown here come from a female donor in good health, enrolled as a control in a pregnancy study.

The chain combines TRBV4-3 with TRBJ1-1, with D unclear. The CDR3 is 14 amino acids. Germline V gene lookup returns CDR1 LGHNA and CDR2 YSLEER. Trimming pared 0 bases from V and 4 bases from J, leaving 9 bases between. The CDR3 loop reads CASSQDAVGTEAFF. The CDR3 DNA follows: TGCGCCAGCAGCCAAGACGCGGTTGGCACTGAAGCTTTCTTT.

J is TRBJ1-2 and V is TRBV18; D is undetermined. The CDR3 totals 12 residues. Trimming removed 5 bases at V and 11 bases at J, with 15 bases between. CDR1 KGHSH and CDR2 LQKENI come from the germline V gene. The CDR3 nucleotides are TGTGCCAGCTCATCGGGGAGGGTAGAGTACACCTTC. It specifies CASSSGRVEYTF.

This clone occurred once. The chain recombines TRBV28 with TRBJ1-1, with D perhaps TRBD1 (5 bases). This CDR3 has 13 residues. V lost 7 bases and J lost 4, with 13 bases in between. Germline CDR1 reads MDHEN; CDR2 reads SYDVKM. The CDR3 bases are TGTGCCAGCAAGAGACCTAGGGGCACTGAAGCTTTCTTT. Encoded protein: CASKRPRGTEAFF.

The rearrangement joins TRBV6-6 to TRBJ2-2; D not resolved. Trimming shortened V by 6 bases and J by 13 bases, and 12 bases separated the two germline ends. Germline values: CDR1 MNHNY, CDR2 SVGAGI (reference sequence). CDR3 length: 11 residues. CDR3: CASSATYTLFF. CDR3 bases: TGTGCCAGCAGCGCAACTTATACGCTGTTTTTT.

J is TRBJ1-1 and V is TRBV18; D is perhaps TRBD1 (6 bases). The V gene lost 3 bases and the J gene lost 1 base, with 15 bases spanning the gap. The CDR3 contains 16 residues. Per germline, CDR1 KGHSH and CDR2 LQKENI. The CDR3 is CASSPVGRGTNTEAFF. CDR3 nucleotides: TGTGCCAGCTCACCGGTAGGCAGGGGCACGAACACTGAAGCTTTCTTT. Looking up the rest from reference TRBV18 and TRBJ1-1 gives the full variable domain: NAGVMQNPRHLVRRRGQEARLRCSPMKGHSHVYWYRQLPEEGLKFMVYLQKENIIDESGMPKERFSAEFPKEGPSILRIQQVVRGDSAAYFCASSPVGRGTNTEAFFGQGTRLTVV.

The chain links TRBV9 to TRBJ1-2; the D gene is possibly TRBD1 (5 bases). V was trimmed by 1 base and J by 5 bases, leaving 9 bases between them. The CDR3 runs 13 residues. Looked up from germline, CDR1 is SGDLS and CDR2 is YYNGEE. As DNA, the CDR3 is TGTGCCAGCAGCGTATCCTCAGGGTATGGCTACACCTTC. Protein: CASSVSSGYGYTF.

CDR3 loop: CASSQDQAVRGHSNTEAFF. The CDR3 DNA reads TGCGCCAGCAGCCAAGATCAGGCGGTAAGGGGACACTCGAACACTGAAGCTTTCTTT. The genes are TRBV4-1 and TRBJ1-1; tentative D call: TRBD1 (6 bases). The V end lost 0 bases, the J end lost 1 base, and 21 bases lay between the germline ends. This CDR3 is 19 amino acids long. Germline assignment: CDR1 MGHRA and CDR2 YSYEKL.

The chain is built from TRBV6-5 and TRBJ2-4; 8 bases are shared with TRBD1. CDR1 is MNHEY, CDR2 SVGAGI, per germline. The length of the CDR3 is 12 residues. V shed 8 bases and J 6 bases; nucleotides not matched to a gene: 3. Here the CDR3 reads CASAGTGNIQYF. The CDR3, as DNA: TGTGCCAGCGCCGGGACAGGAAACATTCAGTACTTC.

The chain has TRBV7-3 and TRBJ1-1, with 9 nucleotides matching TRBD1. The V segment lost 1 base and the J segment 4 bases; nucleotides outside the gene matches: 10. CDR3 length equals 17 residues. In germline, CDR1 is SGHTA, CDR2 FQGTGA. CDR3 in amino acids: CASSLRTGDGWPTEAFF. The CDR3 bases are TGTGCCAGCAGCTTAAGGACAGGGGATGGGTGGCCCACTGAAGCTTTCTTT.

This clone appeared once. The V call is TRBV5-5, the J call TRBJ2-2; a weak D match, TRBD2 (5 bases). V lost 4 bases, J lost 4 bases, and 14 bases lay in between. Germline CDR1 is SGHKS and CDR2 is YYEKEE (reference sequence). CDR3 length: 15 amino acids. In nucleotides, the CDR3 is TGTGCCAGCAGCCCCAGAAGTGGAGGCACCGGGGAGCTGTTTTTT. Amino acids: CASSPRSGGTGELFF.

Only one count was recorded for this clone. V gene TRBV4-2 combines with J gene TRBJ1-2; D not resolved. The CDR3 is 14 amino acids. Trimming removed 0 bases from V and 4 bases from J, with 9 bases in between. Germline V gene sequence: CDR1 LGHNA, CDR2 YNFKEQ. The CDR3 sequence: CASSQDSPVYGYTF. The CDR3 DNA reads TGTGCCAGCAGCCAAGATTCGCCAGTCTATGGCTACACCTTC.

This rearrangement joins TRBV7-2 to TRBJ2-3, with no clear D. Trimming removed 4 bases at V and 3 bases at J, with 11 bases between. Germline CDR1 is SGHTA and CDR2 is FQGNSA. The CDR3 contains 14 residues. The CDR3 DNA is TGTGCCAGCAGCTCACCTAATCCGACAGATACGCAGTATTTT. Translation gives CASSSPNPTDTQYF.

The chain uses TRBV6-1 and TRBJ1-1, with D possibly matching TRBD1 (5 bases). The CDR3 contains 11 residues. CDR1 is MNHNS, CDR2 SASEGT, per germline. The V and J ends lost 6 bases and 11 bases respectively, with 13 bases between them. In DNA form, the CDR3 reads TGTGCCAGCAGGATCGGAGGGGCCGCTTTCTTT. Translation gives CASRIGGAAFF.

The chain has TRBV4-3 and TRBJ2-2, with D perhaps TRBD1 (6 bases). This CDR3 spans 15 amino acids. Germline V lookup: CDR1 LGHNA, CDR2 YSLEER. Trimming cost V 5 bases and J 1 base, with 11 bases left between them. CDR3 in amino acids: CASSGGLLNTGELFF. CDR3 coding DNA: TGCGCCAGCAGCGGGGGCCTCCTGAACACCGGGGAGCTGTTTTTT.

The chain is built from TRBV5-4 and TRBJ2-7, with 7 positions matching TRBD1. This CDR3 has 16 amino acids. Germline CDR1 and CDR2: SGHNT and YYREEE (reference sequence). V was clipped by 4 bases and J by 0 bases; unmatched bases: 10. The CDR3 protein is CASSKAPGQSSYEQYF. CDR3 DNA sequence: TGTGCCAGCAGCAAGGCTCCGGGACAGAGCTCCTACGAGCAGTACTTC.

V usage is TRBV6-5 and J usage is TRBJ2-3; 10 bases fit TRBD1. Unmatched junction bases numbered 5, after V lost 7 bases and J lost 7 bases. From germline, CDR1 is MNHEY and CDR2 SVGAGI. The CDR3 covers 13 residues. Here the CDR3 DNA reads TGTGCCAGCACCGGACAGGGGGAACATACGCAGTATTTT. Protein sequence: CASTGQGEHTQYF.

V is TRBV4-1 and J is TRBJ2-1; 10 nucleotides agree with TRBD2. J lost 6 bases, V lost 4 bases, and 3 bases had no gene match. The germline V gene encodes CDR1 MGHRA and CDR2 YSYEKL. The CDR3 has 14 residues. CDR3: CASSRSGGPNEQFF. The DNA of the CDR3 is TGCGCCAGCAGCCGTAGCGGGGGGCCCAATGAGCAGTTCTTC.

The CDR3 here is CASSRGASRGAYGYTF. The CDR3 DNA reads TGTGCCAGCAGCCGAGGGGCGAGCAGGGGGGCGTATGGCTACACCTTC. This sequence joins TRBV14 and TRBJ1-2, with 7 bases lining up with TRBD1. This CDR3 spans 16 amino acids. The V and J ends lost 4 bases and 5 bases, in that order; junction bases with no gene match: 13. Germline assignment: CDR1 SGHDN and CDR2 FVKESK.

The chain couples TRBV4-3 to TRBJ1-2, with D possibly matching TRBD1 (6 bases). Germline values: CDR1 LGHNA, CDR2 YSLEER. V was trimmed by 1 base and J by 0 bases, leaving 9 bases between them. This CDR3 has 15 residues. This CDR3 reads CASSQARTANYGYTF. In DNA, the CDR3 is TGCGCCAGCAGCCAAGCAAGGACAGCTAACTATGGCTACACCTTC.

The CDR3 region is CASSVPTSGGYEQYF. CDR3 coding DNA: TGCGCCAGCAGTGTCCCGACTAGCGGGGGTTACGAGCAGTACTTC. The chain employs TRBV10-2 and TRBJ2-7; 12 nucleotides line up with TRBD2. Germline V CDR1 and CDR2: WSHSY, SAAADI. The CDR3 is 15 residues long. Trimming took 4 bases from V and 4 from J; bases not matched to a gene: 5.